This T cell receptor (beta chain) was observed in a study of blood T cell repertoires in COVID-19. Study summary: PBMCs, B-cell-depleted T cells, or T cells provided the cDNA or gDNA that made up the material.

The germline CDR1 and CDR2 sequences are ENHRY and SYGVKD. The CDR3 sequence is 12 residues long. About this clone itself: An end of the junction does not agree with germline; a read error may underlie this.

TCRdb's table, derived via immunoSEQ multiplex PCR, lists solely in-frame clones and lacks some. The profile shows approximately 200,000 clones, more than 75% of them singletons. This chain uses TRBV10-3 with TRBJ2-7; 8 nucleotides agree with TRBD1. Material: peripheral blood. The source is a man in his forties or fifties with acute or convalescent COVID-19. The CDR3 sequence is CAISVRDRYSNF. CDR3 sequence (DNA): TGTGCCATCAGTGTACGGGACAGGTATTCAAACTTC.